This TCR beta chain comes out of a study of beta chain features in type 1 diabetes (dated by TCRdb to the late 2010s). Concerning the study at large: Mean age, gender distribution, total cell number and subset yield were not different between patients and healthy donors. The study compared the TCRB repertoires of sorted circulating CD4+ T cell subsets in recently diagnosed type 1 diabetes patients with those in matched healthy donors. Regulatory and stem cell-like memory subsets were isolated from only 8 patients and about eight healthy donors, whereas naive and central memory subsets came from all 28 donors. A total of some 110 million sorted cells were examined across all samples, and a strong correlation was observed between cell number per subset and RNA yield.

The CDR3 sequence holds 16 residues, the cysteine and phenylalanine included. The entry retains the CDR3 DNA only, 48 bases that are in frame from base 1. CDR1 SGHNT and CDR2 YYREEE are derived from the germline V gene (reference sequence). V is pruned by 0 bases and J by 7 bases, leaving 9 bases of the junction without a gene match. Details on this clone: No cognate antigen has been identified for it. One base away there is no much larger clone; base qualities are not given.

All of the isolated RNA was reverse transcribed with the High Capacity cDNA Reverse Transcription Kit, so expressed TCRB transcripts were sequenced. Deep immunoSEQ sequencing was performed on naive, central memory and regulatory T cell samples, with an average of about 3.6 million total reads per sample. After sorted cells were lysed in RLT buffer, RNA was extracted with DNase-treated RNeasy Micro or Mini kits, with the choice depending on cell number. Each cell subset was processed separately to prevent cross-contamination, with patient and healthy donor samples processed together. The immunoSEQ multiplex PCR was used to amplify TCRB sequences from cDNA, yielding 87-bp fragments that span the CDR3 region. The amplicons were sequenced using the Illumina HiSeq platform. The study's processing was this. PCR bias was computationally corrected using synthetic template baselines, reads within Hamming distance 2 were collapsed, and singletons that could not be merged were discarded. By aligning reads against IMGT, V, D and J genes, CDR3 length, and insertions or deletions at six rearrangement sites were assigned. Within each subset, clonotype counts were normalized to sorted cell number, after which true diversity and Gini coefficients were computed with the tcR R package. The overlap coefficient, calculated on TCRB nucleotide sequences, was used to measure repertoire sharing. Out-of-frame TCRB sequences from naive cells were analyzed as a proxy for the pre-selection repertoire. The source is immuneACCESS, and TCRdb retained only in-frame sequences with V and J called. Part of the clones is not carried over; for the studies checked, unresolved V genes explain less than half of this, and the remainder is unexplained. V, J and clone size derive from that table, while D and trimming were established from the DNA sequence. Present in this sample are about 620,000 clones, about a sixth of which were seen just once. Clones ranked in the top ten supply about 0.097% of the sample.

Beyond this particular receptor, the publication reports: At VDJ recombination sites, patients with type 1 diabetes made fewer insertions and deleted more nucleotides, a pattern implying thymic rearrangement abnormalities. Because cDNA was sequenced instead of genomic DNA, highly expressing activated cells could be over-represented, though the groups showed no difference in activation or CD3 levels. HLA sub-analyses involved small numbers of individuals, so any influence of HLA type on TCRB rearrangement remained unresolved. Shorter templates might be favored by PCR, yet because patient and control samples were amplified and corrected together, any such skew would affect both groups equally. In all four CD4+ subsets, TCRB CDR3 length was moderately but significantly shorter in type 1 diabetes patients. The naive, central memory and regulatory TCRB repertoires appeared to resemble one another more closely among patients than among healthy donors.

A single peripheral blood draw of 95 to 150 mL on average was collected from each donor into heparinised tubes. A BD FACSAria II and a panel including CD45RO, CCR7, CD25, CD127, CD95 and CD27 were used to sort naive, central memory, regulatory and stem cell-like memory CD4+ T cells. Purity was above 95% for every sorted population. PBMCs were isolated right away by Lymphoprep density gradient centrifugation and were stained directly, without culture. So that batch effects would be minimized, each experiment stained and sorted samples in pairs, pairing one healthy donor with one patient. This receptor was taken from a man aged 18 to 30 in good health. The sample was naive CD4+ T cells from blood. What this sample's cell subset or site label stands for: true naive CD4+ T cells. Rearrangement joined TRBV5-4 to TRBJ2-4; the central 8 bases match TRBD1. The DNA sequence is as follows: TGTGCCAGCAGCTTGGGTACCAGGGGGCGCGGGAACATTCAGTACTTC. Its coded protein is CASSLGTRGRGNIQYF.